These 22 T cell receptor beta chains were all obtained from the same sample, sequenced in a study of T cells in women clearing cervical HPV infection. Clones were sequenced by immunoSEQ multiplex PCR, and TCRdb holds only the in-frame ones, with some missing. In all, the sample yields approximately 30,000 clones. Sequenced sample: blood buffy coat. The origin of the receptors is a woman aged 18 to 75 with a cervical HPV16 infection that either progressed to CIN3+ or cleared (not recorded which).

With regard to this clone: The observed sequence ends 3 residues before the CDR3 terminus, with the missing tail filled in from the germline J gene. The V gene is TRBV19, the J gene TRBJ1-2, with D uncertain. Per germline, CDR1 LNHDA and CDR2 SQIVND (reference sequence). This CDR3 comprises 13 residues. CDR3 loop: CASSIEAGYDYTF. CDR3 DNA, as far as it was read: TGTGCCAGTAGTATAGAGGCGGGGTACGAC. The variable domain in full, with the rest retrieved from reference TRBV19 and TRBJ1-2, is DGGITQSPKYLFRKEGQNVTLSCEQNLNHDAMYWYRQDPGQGLRLIYYSQIVNDFQKGDIAEGYSVSREKKESFPLTVTSAQKNPTAFYLCASSIEAGYDYTFGSGTRLTVV.

On this clone itself: The CDR3 goes on 3 residues after the read ends, and that part is filled in from the germline J gene. The genes are TRBV30 and TRBJ1-3, with D perhaps TRBD1 (5 bases). V lost 0 bases and J 0 bases, leaving 9 bases between the germline ends. The germline V gene encodes CDR1 GTSNPN and CDR2 SVGIG (reference sequence). This CDR3 is 15 amino acids long. The CDR3 sequence is CAWSVGHFSGNTIYF. CDR3 DNA, as far as it was read: TGTGCCTGGAGTGTAGGACACTTCTCTGGAAACACC.

In the case of this clone: With the read ending 3 residues before the CDR3 end, the germline J gene is used to fill in that end. This sample includes further DNA sequences coding for the same CDR3. V gene TRBV19 combines with J gene TRBJ1-1; D is unresolved. This CDR3 has 14 residues. V shed 0 bases and J shed 1 base, with 6 bases lying between them. The V gene's germline CDR1 is LNHDA and CDR2 SQIVND (reference sequence). The DNA read from the CDR3 is TGTGCCAGTAGTATAGACCACAGGAACACTGAA. It codes for CASSIDHRNTE. The full CDR3 protein reads CASSIDHRNTEAFF.

On this clone: The read ends 3 residues early relative to the CDR3; the germline J gene fills the gap. The chain employs TRBV6-2 or TRBV6-3 and TRBJ1-2; D is uncertain. In germline, CDR1 is MNHEY, CDR2 SVGEGT. The CDR3 is 15 amino acids. CDR3 bases read: TGTGCCAGCAGTTACTCCAGGTCGGTAACCTACGAC. This translates into CASSYSRSVTYD. The complete CDR3 sequence is CASSYSRSVTYDYTF.

In regard to this clone: The CDR3 extends 3 residues past the end of the read, so its final part is completed from the germline J gene. The rearrangement uses TRBV18 and TRBJ2-5, with TRBD1 as a possible D gene (6 bases). Germline CDR1 reads KGHSH; CDR2 reads LQKENI. Trimming removed 2 bases from V and 3 bases from J, with 13 bases in between. The CDR3 extends over 15 amino acids. Incomplete CDR3 DNA: TGTGCCAGCTCACCATTGGTTGCAGGGGAAGAGACC. As protein: CASSPLVAGEET. The CDR3 in full is CASSPLVAGEETQYF.

Remarks on this clone: The CDR3 end lies 3 residues beyond the end of the read and is filled in from the germline J gene. The rearrangement uses TRBV5-1 and TRBJ2-5; 8 nucleotides agree with TRBD1. The ends lost 4 bases at V and 5 bases at J; junction bases unmatched: 7. Germline lookup yields CDR1 SGHRS and CDR2 YFSETQ. This CDR3 contains 14 residues. The CDR3 sequence: CASSPGTGLETQYF. The CDR3 DNA, read in part, is TGCGCCAGCAGCCCCGGGACAGGTTTGGAGACC.

On this clone: The CDR3 end falls 3 residues outside the read, so it is completed with the germline J gene. The V gene is TRBV7-9, the J gene TRBJ1-2; D may be TRBD1 (6 bases). The CDR3 runs 14 residues. V was clipped by 0 bases and J by 6 bases, with 11 bases between them. Germline CDR1 is SEHNR and CDR2 is FQNEAQ (reference sequence). The sequenced CDR3 bases are TGTGCCAGCAGCTTAGCGCTTGCAGGGGATGGC. It encodes CASSLALAGDG. The whole CDR3 region reads CASSLALAGDGYTF. The complete variable domain, with remaining parts taken from reference TRBV7-9 and TRBJ1-2, reads DTGVSQNPRHKITKRGQNVTFRCDPISEHNRLYWYRQTLGQGPEFLTYFQNEAQLEKSRLLSDRFSAERPKGSFSTLEIQRTEQGDSAMYLCASSLALAGDGYTFGSGTRLTVV.

As regards this clone: The read ends 3 residues early relative to the CDR3; the germline J gene fills the gap. V gene TRBV7-2 combines with J gene TRBJ2-4, with TRBD1 identical over 7 bases. Germline V gene lookup returns CDR1 SGHTA and CDR2 FQGNSA. There are 15 residues in the CDR3. The CDR3 here is CASSLGTASIYGQYF. The CDR3 DNA, read in part, is TGTGCCAGCAGCTTGGGGACAGCTAGTATCTATGGT.

About this clone: The read ends 3 residues shy of where the CDR3 ends; the end is completed using the germline J gene. The chain is built from TRBV2 and TRBJ2-2, with a weak D call TRBD1 (6 bases). Germline-derived CDR1 and CDR2 are SNHLY and FYNNEI. V was shortened by 3 bases and J by 4 bases, with 12 bases between the two germline ends. The length of the CDR3 is 15 residues. CDR3 loop: CASSEDRIFTGELFF. CDR3 DNA (partial): TGTGCCAGCAGTGAGGACAGAATCTTCACCGGGGAG.

With respect to this clone: The CDR3 goes on 3 residues after the read ends, and that part is filled in from the germline J gene. V gene TRBV6-2 or TRBV6-3 combines with J gene TRBJ1-2; TRBD1 agrees at 7 bases. The CDR3 covers 13 residues. Germline V CDR1 and CDR2: MNHEY, SVGEGT. The sequenced CDR3 bases are TGTGCCAGCAGGGAGACAGGGTCGGAGGGC. Translation: CASRETGSEG. The complete CDR3 protein is CASRETGSEGYTF.

In the case of this clone: The read comes to an end 3 residues before the CDR3 does, leaving the germline J gene to fill in the end. The chain uses TRBV20-1 and TRBJ2-2; TRBD2 matches at 10 bases. This CDR3 is 16 amino acids long. Germline assignment: CDR1 DFQATT and CDR2 SNEGSKA (reference sequence). J lost 6 bases, V lost 2 bases, and 9 bases had no gene match. CDR3 DNA (partial): TGCAGTGCTAGAATGACGAAGCGGGGGGGCGCCGGGGAG. The encoded protein is CSARMTKRGGAGE. The CDR3 reads in full as CSARMTKRGGAGELFF.

CDR3 region: CASSPNKLAGGLETQYF. Partial CDR3 DNA: TGTGCCAGCAGTCCTAACAAACTAGCGGGGGGGCTGGAGACC. The chain joins TRBV7-6 to TRBJ2-5, with 13 positions matching TRBD2. The CDR3 end is not reached by the read, which stops 3 residues before it; the germline J gene fills it in. The CDR3 is 17 amino acids. The germline V gene encodes CDR1 SGHVS and CDR2 FNYEAQ. The V and J ends lost 6 bases and 5 bases, in that order; junction bases with no gene match: 12. Using reference TRBV7-6 and TRBJ2-5 for the parts outside the CDR3, the full variable domain is GAGVSQSPRYKVTKRGQDVALRCDPISGHVSLYWYRQALGQGPEFLTYFNYEAQQDKSGLPNDRFSAERPEGSISTLTIQRTEQRDSAMYRCASSPNKLAGGLETQYFGPGTRLLVL.

The CDR3 sequence is CASSPGQGANNEQFF. CDR3 DNA (partial): TGTGCCAGCTCACCGGGACAGGGGGCGAACAATGAG. The gene calls are TRBV18 and TRBJ2-1, with 12 bases identical to TRBD1. The CDR3 end lies 3 residues beyond the end of the read and is filled in from the germline J gene. CDR3 length equals 15 residues. The germline V gene encodes CDR1 KGHSH and CDR2 LQKENI. Trimming took 3 bases from V and 5 from J; bases not matched to a gene: 2.

On this clone itself: One end of the junction fails to match germline, which may point to a read error. Within the sample, other DNA sequences also encode this same CDR3. The CDR3 sequence is CASSFTGQIRSGNTIYF. Incomplete CDR3 DNA: TGTGCCAGTTCTTTTACAGGACAGATTCGCTCTGGAAACACT. This sequence joins TRBV2 and TRBJ1-3, with a weak D call TRBD1 (6 bases). The observed sequence ends 3 residues before the CDR3 terminus, with the missing tail filled in from the germline J gene. Per the germline V gene, CDR1 is SNHLY and CDR2 is FYNNEI. This CDR3 has 17 residues.

With regard to this clone: Read coverage stops 3 residues before the CDR3 terminus; the germline J gene supplies the remainder. The V gene is TRBV10-3, the J gene TRBJ1-1; D perhaps matches TRBD1 (5 bases). Trimming shortened V by 3 bases and J by 6 bases, and 17 bases separated the two germline ends. CDR1 is ENHRY and CDR2 is SYGVKD in the germline V gene. This CDR3 has 15 residues. CDR3 amino acids: CAISDRAGRTPEAFF. Partial CDR3 DNA: TGTGCCATCAGTGATAGAGCAGGGAGAACACCTGAA.

Comments on this clone: The read terminates 3 residues ahead of where the CDR3 ends, so the germline J gene completes it. The V gene is TRBV4-1, the J gene TRBJ2-3; 12 nucleotides agree with TRBD2. The CDR3 contains 18 residues. V dropped 2 bases and J dropped 0; count of bases not matched to a gene: 6. Germline lookup yields CDR1 MGHRA and CDR2 YSYEKL. Partial CDR3 DNA: TGCGCCAGCAGCCAAACTAGCGGGGGGAGAGCTAGCACAGATACG. Encoded protein: CASSQTSGGRASTDT. The full CDR3 protein is CASSQTSGGRASTDTQYF.

A remark on this clone: The CDR3 end is not reached by the read, which stops 3 residues before it; the germline J gene fills it in. V usage is TRBV20-1 and J usage is TRBJ2-3; TRBD2 matches 9 bases. Trimming removed 6 bases from V and 0 bases from J; junction bases left unmatched: 1. Germline V lookup: CDR1 DFQATT, CDR2 SNEGSKA (reference sequence). The CDR3 has 13 residues. The CDR3 region is CSALAGSTDTQYF. CDR3 bases read: TGCAGTGCCCTAGCGGGGAGCACAGATACG.

Notes on this clone: The CDR3 extends 3 residues past the end of the read, so its final part is completed from the germline J gene. The V and J genes are TRBV18 and TRBJ2-7; 12 bases agree with TRBD2. The CDR3 runs to 16 residues. The trim removed 3 bases at V and 6 bases at J, leaving 9 bases unmatched. Per germline, CDR1 KGHSH and CDR2 LQKENI. The CDR3 loop reads CASSPPSGGASGEQYF. The sequenced part of the CDR3 DNA is TGTGCCAGCTCACCTCCTAGCGGGGGGGCATCGGGCGAG.

Concerning this clone: The read stops 3 residues short of the end of the CDR3; the missing end is completed from the germline J gene. The chain carries TRBV19 and TRBJ2-3, with D perhaps TRBD1 (6 bases). Germline CDR1 reads LNHDA; CDR2 reads SQIVND (reference sequence). The CDR3 is made up of 15 amino acids. Partial CDR3 DNA: TGTGCCAGTAGTGTTCAAGGGGGAAAGGGTCAGCCG. Amino acid sequence: CASSVQGGKGQP. The full CDR3 protein is CASSVQGGKGQPQYF. Variable domain in full (rest from reference TRBV19 and TRBJ2-3): DGGITQSPKYLFRKEGQNVTLSCEQNLNHDAMYWYRQDPGQGLRLIYYSQIVNDFQKGDIAEGYSVSREKKESFPLTVTSAQKNPTAFYLCASSVQGGKGQPQYFGPGTRLTVL.

About this clone itself: The CDR3 end falls 3 residues outside the read, so it is completed with the germline J gene. The V gene is TRBV15, the J gene TRBJ1-2; TRBD1 matches 9 bases. The ends lost 4 bases at V and 5 bases at J; junction bases unmatched: 11. CDR1 LNHNV and CDR2 YYDKDF come from the germline V gene (reference sequence). CDR3 length equals 16 residues. CDR3 DNA, as far as it was read: TGTGCCACCAGCAACTTGGCGGGACAGGGCAGGTATGGC. Its translation is CATSNLAGQGRYG. The whole CDR3 sequence reads CATSNLAGQGRYGYTF.

Points on this clone: The read halts 3 residues ahead of the CDR3 end, with the missing end drawn from the germline J gene. This sequence joins TRBV7-2 and TRBJ1-2; D call uncertain. This CDR3 has 14 residues. From germline, CDR1 is SGHTA and CDR2 FQGNSA. Incomplete CDR3 DNA: TGTGCCAGCAGCTTGTCCGCGGCTCCTACCGAC. Translated: CASSLSAAPTD. The full CDR3 sequence reads CASSLSAAPTDYTF. Full variable domain (rest looked up from reference TRBV7-2 and TRBJ1-2): GAGVSQSPSNKVTEKGKDVELRCDPISGHTALYWYRQSLGQGLEFLIYFQGNSAPDKSGLPSDRFSAERTGGSVSTLTIQRTQQEDSAVYLCASSLSAAPTDYTFGSGTRLTVV.

With regard to this clone: The read falls 3 residues short of the CDR3 end, and the missing part is taken from the germline J gene. This chain uses TRBV19 with TRBJ1-5, with a tentative D call TRBD1 (5 bases). CDR3 size: 15 residues. The germline CDR1 and CDR2 sequences are LNHDA and SQIVND (reference sequence). Trimming removed 1 base from V and 6 bases from J, with 13 bases in between. CDR3 protein: CASSIGSGRGQPQHF. The covered CDR3 bases are TGTGCCAGTAGTATAGGGTCAGGGCGGGGTCAGCCC.